The 20 T cell receptor beta chains reported below all come from one sample, sequenced in a study of vaccination and CD4 T cells after COVID-19. Treatment noted: approximately 9-day PBMC culture with coronavirus spike peptide pools or control peptides (ViraFEST assay). Sequencing of cultured CD4+ T cell DNA used the Oncomine TCR Beta short-read assay. Using its own MiXCR run on the PCR reads, TCRdb lists one record per CDR3 protein. The table lists 16,000 or so distinct CDR3 sequences, 45% to 55% of them singletons, with 3.7% in the top ten. No cognate antigen is known for these TCRs. The sample consisted of CD4+ T cells from blood, cultured in vitro, taken before SARS-CoV-2 vaccination. Receptors were obtained from a human donor who had recovered from COVID-19.

The V call is TRBV28, the J call TRBJ1-1; no definite D call. V was cut by 4 bases and J by 4 bases, with 16 bases left in between. The CDR3 consists of 15 residues. The V gene's germline CDR1 is MDHEN and CDR2 SYDVKM. CDR3 residues: CASSYFSPSSTEAFF. The CDR3 bases are TGTGCCAGCAGTTATTTTAGTCCCTCGAGCACTGAAGCTTTCTTT.

The gene calls are TRBV20-1 and TRBJ1-2, with D unclear. V lost 4 bases to trimming and J lost 4 bases, with 10 bases between them. CDR1 and CDR2 from the germline V gene are DFQATT and SNEGSKA (reference sequence). The CDR3 consists of 12 residues. In nucleotides, the CDR3 is TGCAGTGCTACCGGGGAGGGCTATGGCTACACCTTC. This gives the protein CSATGEGYGYTF.

The J gene is TRBJ1-1, the V gene TRBV19; D is uncertain. Looked up from germline, CDR1 is LNHDA and CDR2 is SQIVND (reference sequence). V gave up 0 bases and J gave up 10 bases, with 15 bases separating them. The CDR3 is made up of 14 amino acids. As DNA, the CDR3 is TGTGCCAGTAGTATAGATCTCTCCGGACTCGCAGCTTTCTTT. Its translation: CASSIDLSGLAAFF.

V gene TRBV6-1 combines with J gene TRBJ2-7, with D perhaps matching TRBD1 or TRBD2 (5 bases each). This CDR3 contains 13 residues. Deletions cut 5 bases from V and 2 bases from J, with 10 bases between. The germline CDR1 and CDR2 sequences are MNHNS and SASEGT. CDR3 in amino acids: CASSRDGTYEQYF. As DNA, the CDR3 is TGTGCCAGCAGTAGGGACGGGACCTACGAGCAGTACTTC.

The chain has TRBV2 and TRBJ2-3; 9 bases agree with TRBD2. V lost 5 bases, J lost 1 base, and 4 bases stayed unmatched. The CDR3 extends over 15 amino acids. Germline lookup yields CDR1 SNHLY and CDR2 FYNNEI. DNA of the CDR3: TGTGCCAGCAGTACTAGCGGGCCCCGCACAGATACGCAGTATTTT. Translation gives CASSTSGPRTDTQYF.

The V call is TRBV20-1, the J call TRBJ1-1; weak D call: TRBD1 (5 bases). CDR1 is DFQATT, CDR2 SNEGSKA, per germline (reference sequence). V was cut by 6 bases and J by 3 bases, with 14 bases left in between. The CDR3 is made up of 13 amino acids. CDR3 bases: TGCAGTGCACCTCCTGCCAGGGACACTGAAGCTTTCTTT. It translates to CSAPPARDTEAFF.

By share, this clonotype counts as medium-sized. The chain couples TRBV2 to TRBJ1-1; 9 positions match TRBD1. Germline V gives CDR1 SNHLY, CDR2 FYNNEI. CDR3 length equals 14 residues. With 5 bases clipped from V and 4 bases from J, the junction kept 5 bases outside the gene matches. CDR3 protein: CASSTGGGSTEAFF. CDR3 bases: TGTGCCAGCAGTACAGGGGGCGGATCCACTGAAGCTTTCTTT. Using reference TRBV2 and TRBJ1-1 for the parts outside the CDR3, the full variable domain is EPEVTQTPSHQVTQMGQEVILRCVPISNHLYFYWYRQILGQKVEFLVSFYNNEISEKSEIFDDQFSVERPDGSNFTLKIRSTKLEDSAMYFCASSTGGGSTEAFFGQGTRLTVV.

This rearrangement joins TRBV7-9 to TRBJ2-3; D is possibly TRBD1 or TRBD2 (6 bases each). The ends were cut back, 5 bases at V and 2 bases at J, with 20 bases in the middle. The CDR3 is 17 residues long. Germline loops: CDR1 SEHNR, CDR2 FQNEAQ (reference sequence). CDR3 DNA: TGTGCCAGCAGCAACGGTGAGGGGGGCCCTGACACAGATACGCAGTATTTT. It is translated as CASSNGEGGPDTDTQYF.

This chain joins TRBV7-2 and TRBJ2-3; TRBD2 matches at 16 bases. With V trimmed by 5 bases and J by 2 bases, 13 bases remained unmatched. The CDR3 is 20 residues long. Germline V CDR1 and CDR2: SGHTA, FQGNSA. CDR3 protein: CASSPPRRGTSGGATDTQYF. For the CDR3, the DNA is TGTGCCAGCAGCCCGCCCCGTAGGGGGACTAGCGGGGGGGCCACAGATACGCAGTATTTT.

The V call is TRBV6-1, the J call TRBJ2-1; 9 nucleotides line up with TRBD1. The germline CDR1 and CDR2 sequences are MNHNS and SASEGT. This CDR3 contains 16 residues. J lost 0 bases, V lost 5 bases, and 5 bases had no gene match. CDR3 bases: TGTGCCAGCAGTAAACAGGGGGCCGGCTCCTACAATGAGCAGTTCTTC. It encodes CASSKQGAGSYNEQFF.

This clonotype was seen a handful of times. V gene TRBV20-1 combines with J gene TRBJ2-2; TRBD2 matches at 13 bases. After removal of 3 bases from V and 6 bases from J, the junction contained 7 bases not matched to a gene. The CDR3 runs to 16 residues. The V gene's germline CDR1 is DFQATT and CDR2 SNEGSKA (reference sequence). CDR3 coding DNA: TGCAGTGCTAGGGTACCGGGACTAGCGGGATCCGGGGAGCTGTTTTTT. Its translation: CSARVPGLAGSGELFF.

This clonotype was picked up a small number of times. The chain employs TRBV10-3 and TRBJ2-6; D is tentatively TRBD1 or TRBD2 (5 bases each). Trimming stripped 7 bases from V and 2 bases from J, with 9 bases between. CDR1 and CDR2 from the germline V gene are ENHRY and SYGVKD. This CDR3 has 14 residues. CDR3 DNA sequence: TGTGCCATCAATCAGGGACCTGGGGCCAACGTCCTGACTTTC. Its protein product is CAINQGPGANVLTF.

The chain carries TRBV24-1 and TRBJ2-2; TRBD2 agrees at 15 bases. With 3 bases clipped from V and 3 bases from J, the junction kept 4 bases outside the gene matches. The V gene's germline CDR1 is KGHDR and CDR2 SFDVKD. The CDR3 is made up of 18 amino acids. The DNA of the CDR3 is TGTGCCACCAGTGATGAAGGACTAGCGGGAGGGGACACCGGGGAGCTGTTTTTT. It translates to CATSDEGLAGGDTGELFF.

This rearrangement joins TRBV12-3 or TRBV12-4 to TRBJ1-6, with 7 positions matching TRBD1. The CDR3 is 14 amino acids. V lost 6 bases and J lost 6; bases outside the gene matches: 5. The CDR3 sequence: CASRPGTVNSPLHF. CDR3 coding DNA: TGTGCCAGCAGACCCGGGACAGTTAATTCACCCCTCCACTTT.

The CDR3 reads CASSLFASYEQYF. Here the CDR3 DNA reads TGTGCCAGCAGCTTATTTGCCTCCTACGAGCAGTACTTC. This sequence joins TRBV7-3 and TRBJ2-7, with D uncertain. CDR1 and CDR2 (germline): SGHTA, FQGTGA. V lost 2 bases to trimming and J lost 0 bases, with 5 bases between them. CDR3 length equals 13 residues.

The chain links TRBV15 to TRBJ1-1; the D gene is possibly TRBD1 (5 bases). V was pared by 0 bases and J by 0 bases, with 11 bases between. CDR1 is LNHNV, CDR2 YYDKDF, per germline (reference sequence). The CDR3 runs to 16 residues. This chain's CDR3 is CATSRDFTGVNTEAFF. CDR3 nucleotide sequence: TGTGCCACCAGCAGAGATTTTACAGGTGTGAACACTGAAGCTTTCTTT.

This clonotype has more than one count but fewer than ten. This rearrangement joins TRBV7-2 to TRBJ2-2, with D unclear. The germline V gene encodes CDR1 SGHTA and CDR2 FQGNSA. The CDR3 sequence is 12 residues long. V lost 4 bases and J 2 bases, leaving 2 bases between the germline ends. CDR3 residues: CASSSNTGELFF. The CDR3 DNA sequence: TGTGCCAGCAGCTCCAACACCGGGGAGCTGTTTTTT.

The rearrangement uses TRBV19 and TRBJ1-1; weak D call: TRBD1 (5 bases). Per the germline V gene, CDR1 is LNHDA and CDR2 is SQIVND (reference sequence). The V gene lost 1 base and the J gene lost 0 bases, with 12 bases spanning the gap. The CDR3 is 16 amino acids. The CDR3 is CASSIAFGGVNTEAFF. The CDR3 DNA reads TGTGCCAGTAGTATAGCCTTCGGGGGAGTGAACACTGAAGCTTTCTTT.

This clonotype was seen only a few times. This chain joins TRBV7-9 and TRBJ1-2; D is possibly TRBD1 (6 bases). Between the trimmed V and J ends, which lost 7 bases and 7 bases, there was a span of 16 bases. This CDR3 is built from 13 residues. The germline CDR1 and CDR2 sequences are SEHNR and FQNEAQ (reference sequence). CDR3 sequence: CASTQGGLGGYTF. Written as DNA, the CDR3 is TGTGCCAGCACCCAAGGGGGGCTCGGTGGCTACACCTTC.

CDR3 region: CASSFIPGGSGEQYF. The CDR3 nucleotides read TGTGCCAGCAGCTTTATTCCAGGGGGCTCTGGGGAGCAGTACTTC. V is TRBV5-6 and J is TRBJ2-7; 8 positions agree with TRBD1. This CDR3 is built from 15 residues. Germline trimming cut 2 bases from V and 7 bases from J; bases unmatched to any gene: 11. CDR1 is SGHDT, CDR2 YYEEEE, per germline.